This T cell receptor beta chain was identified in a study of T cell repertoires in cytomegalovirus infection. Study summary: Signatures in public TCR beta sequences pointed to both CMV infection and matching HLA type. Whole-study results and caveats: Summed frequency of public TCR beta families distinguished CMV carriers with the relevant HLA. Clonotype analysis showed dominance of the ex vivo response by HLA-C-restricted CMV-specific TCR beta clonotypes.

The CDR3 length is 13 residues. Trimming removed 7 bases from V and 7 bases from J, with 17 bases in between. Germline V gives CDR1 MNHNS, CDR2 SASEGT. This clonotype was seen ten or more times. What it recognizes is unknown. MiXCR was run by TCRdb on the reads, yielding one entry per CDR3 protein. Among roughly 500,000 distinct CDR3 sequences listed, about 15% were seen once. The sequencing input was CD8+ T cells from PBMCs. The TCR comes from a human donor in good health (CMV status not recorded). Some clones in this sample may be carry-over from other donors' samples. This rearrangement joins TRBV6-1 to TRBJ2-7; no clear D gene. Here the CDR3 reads CASILKGGREQYF. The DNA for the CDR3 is TGTGCCAGCATCCTAAAAGGCGGTCGGGAGCAGTACTTC.